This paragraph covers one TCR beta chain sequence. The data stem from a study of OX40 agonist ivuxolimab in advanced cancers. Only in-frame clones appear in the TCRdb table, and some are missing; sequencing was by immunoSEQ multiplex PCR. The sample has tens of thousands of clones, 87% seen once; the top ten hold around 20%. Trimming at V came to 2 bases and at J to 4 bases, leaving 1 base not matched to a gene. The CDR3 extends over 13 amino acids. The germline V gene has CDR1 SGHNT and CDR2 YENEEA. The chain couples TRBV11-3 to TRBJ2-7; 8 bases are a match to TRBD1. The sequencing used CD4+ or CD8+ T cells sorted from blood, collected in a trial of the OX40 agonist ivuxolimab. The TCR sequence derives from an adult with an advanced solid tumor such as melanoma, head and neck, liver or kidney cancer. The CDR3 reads CASSLWTGYEQYF. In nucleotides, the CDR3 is TGTGCCAGCAGCTTATGGACAGGGTACGAGCAGTACTTC.